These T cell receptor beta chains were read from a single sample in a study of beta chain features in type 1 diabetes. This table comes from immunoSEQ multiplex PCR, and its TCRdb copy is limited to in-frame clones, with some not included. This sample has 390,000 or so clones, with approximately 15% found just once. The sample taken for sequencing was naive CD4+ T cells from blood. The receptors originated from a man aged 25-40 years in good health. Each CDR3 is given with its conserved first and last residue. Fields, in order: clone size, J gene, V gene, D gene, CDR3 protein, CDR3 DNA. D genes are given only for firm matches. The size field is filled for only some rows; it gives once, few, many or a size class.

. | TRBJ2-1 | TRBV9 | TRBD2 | CASGLAGGQFF | TGTGCCAGCGGATTAGCGGGAGGGCAGTTCTTC
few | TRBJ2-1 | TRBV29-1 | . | CSAEGVYSYNEQFF | TGCAGCGCCGAGGGGGTCTACTCCTACAATGAGCAGTTCTTC
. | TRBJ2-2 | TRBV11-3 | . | CASSRTTNTGELFF | TGTGCCAGCAGCCGAACAACGAACACCGGGGAGCTGTTTTTT
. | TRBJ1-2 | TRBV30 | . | CAWSVRATGLNYGYTF | TGTGCCTGGAGTGTACGTGCTACAGGACTTAACTATGGCTACACCTTC
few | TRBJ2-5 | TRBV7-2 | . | CASSVKETQYF | TGTGCCAGCAGCGTCAAAGAGACCCAGTACTTC
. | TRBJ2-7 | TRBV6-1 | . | CATTFGWGADEQYF | TGTGCCACCACATTCGGCTGGGGGGCCGACGAGCAGTACTTC
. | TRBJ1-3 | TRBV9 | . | CASSARDRLFSGNTIYF | TGTGCCAGCAGCGCCCGGGACCGACTATTCTCTGGAAACACCATATATTTT
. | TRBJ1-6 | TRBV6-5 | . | CASGQGNSPLHF | TGTGCCAGTGGGCAGGGGAATTCACCCCTCCACTTT
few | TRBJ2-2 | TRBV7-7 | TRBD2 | CASSFIAGDDTGELFF | TGTGCTAGCAGCTTCATTGCGGGAGATGACACCGGGGAGCTGTTTTTT
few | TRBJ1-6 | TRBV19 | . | CASRTGSKNNSPLHF | TGTGCCAGTAGGACAGGATCGAAAAACAATTCACCCCTCCACTTT
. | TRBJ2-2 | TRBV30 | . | CAWSIGRGNTGELFF | TGTGCCTGGAGTATTGGGCGGGGGAACACCGGGGAGCTGTTTTTT
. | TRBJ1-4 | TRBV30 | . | CAWSESNEKLFF | TGTGCCTGGAGTGAGTCTAATGAAAAACTGTTTTTT
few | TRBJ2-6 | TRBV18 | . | CASSPQTISAGANVLTF | TGTGCCAGCTCCCCCCAGACAATCAGCGCTGGGGCCAACGTCCTGACTTTC
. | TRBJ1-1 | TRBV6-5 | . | CASSYSTRGAYTEAFF | TGTGCCAGCAGTTACTCGACAAGGGGGGCGTACACTGAAGCTTTCTTT
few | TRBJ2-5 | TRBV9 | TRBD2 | CASSERGGLETQYF | TGTGCCAGCAGCGAAAGGGGAGGGCTGGAGACCCAGTACTTC
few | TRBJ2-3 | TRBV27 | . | CASTPSASTDTQYF | TGTGCCAGCACCCCCTCCGCTAGCACAGATACGCAGTATTTT
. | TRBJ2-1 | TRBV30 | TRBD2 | CAWRGTSGGYNEQFF | TGTGCCTGGAGGGGGACTAGCGGAGGGTACAATGAGCAGTTCTTC
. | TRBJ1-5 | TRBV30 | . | CAWNLGSNQPQHF | TGTGCCTGGAATCTCGGAAGTAATCAGCCCCAGCATTTT
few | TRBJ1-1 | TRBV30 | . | CAWSPGLNTEAFF | TGTGCCTGGAGTCCAGGGTTGAACACTGAAGCTTTCTTT
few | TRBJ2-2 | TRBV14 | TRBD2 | CASSQPSGSPRTGELFF | TGTGCCAGCAGCCAACCTAGCGGGAGTCCTCGGACCGGGGAGCTGTTTTTT
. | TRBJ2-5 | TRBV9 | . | CASSVGQRYQETQYF | TGTGCCAGCAGCGTAGGGCAGAGGTACCAAGAGACCCAGTACTTC
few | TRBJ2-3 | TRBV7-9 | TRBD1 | CAARQGAEDTQYF | TGTGCAGCGAGGCAGGGGGCTGAAGATACGCAGTATTTT
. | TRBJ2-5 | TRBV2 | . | CASSVGLLETQYF | TGTGCCAGCAGTGTCGGACTTCTGGAGACCCAGTACTTC
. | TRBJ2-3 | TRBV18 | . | CASSPGAQDTDTQYF | TGTGCCAGCTCACCCGGAGCGCAGGACACAGATACGCAGTATTTT
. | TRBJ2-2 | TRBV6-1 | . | CASSVSGTGELFF | TGTGCCAGCAGTGTATCCGGAACCGGGGAGCTGTTTTTT
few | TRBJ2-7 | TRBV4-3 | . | CASSPQWSLSEQYF | TGCGCCAGCAGCCCACAGTGGTCTTTGAGCGAGCAGTACTTC
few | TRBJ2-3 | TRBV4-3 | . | CASSQESRLGPATQYF | TGCGCCAGCAGCCAAGAATCTCGTCTAGGGCCCGCTACGCAGTATTTT
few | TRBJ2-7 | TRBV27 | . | CASSLRHGGIYEQYF | TGTGCCAGCAGTTTACGTCACGGAGGCATCTACGAGCAGTACTTC
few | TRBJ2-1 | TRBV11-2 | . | CASSLEIALFNEQFF | TGTGCCAGCAGCTTAGAAATAGCTCTCTTCAATGAGCAGTTCTTC
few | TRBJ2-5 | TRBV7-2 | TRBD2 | CASSLGGWYQETQYF | TGTGCCAGCAGCCTGGGGGGGTGGTACCAAGAGACCCAGTACTTC
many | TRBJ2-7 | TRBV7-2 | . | CASSSNYEQYF | TGTGCCAGCAGCTCGAACTACGAGCAGTACTTC
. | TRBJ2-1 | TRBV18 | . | CASSPMGAGNEQFF | TGTGCCAGCTCACCGATGGGGGCGGGGAATGAGCAGTTCTTC